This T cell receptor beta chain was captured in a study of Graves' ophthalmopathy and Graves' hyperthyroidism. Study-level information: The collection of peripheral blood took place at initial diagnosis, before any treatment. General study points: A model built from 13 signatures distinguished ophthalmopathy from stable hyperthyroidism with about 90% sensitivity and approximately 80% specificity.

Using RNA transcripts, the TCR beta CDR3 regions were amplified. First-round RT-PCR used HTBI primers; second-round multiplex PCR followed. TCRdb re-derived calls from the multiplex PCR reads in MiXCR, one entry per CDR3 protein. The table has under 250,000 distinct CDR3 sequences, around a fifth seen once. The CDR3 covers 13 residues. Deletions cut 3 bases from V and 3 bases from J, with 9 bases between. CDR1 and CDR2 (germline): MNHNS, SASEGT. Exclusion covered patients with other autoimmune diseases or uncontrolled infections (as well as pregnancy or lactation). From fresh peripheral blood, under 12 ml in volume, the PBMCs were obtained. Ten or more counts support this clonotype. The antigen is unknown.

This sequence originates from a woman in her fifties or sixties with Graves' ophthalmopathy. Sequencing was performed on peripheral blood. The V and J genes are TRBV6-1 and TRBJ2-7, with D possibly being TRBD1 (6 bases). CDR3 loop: CASSDRDIYEQYF. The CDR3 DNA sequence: TGTGCCAGCAGTGACAGGGACATCTACGAGCAGTACTTC.